These 17 T cell receptor beta chains came from one sample sequenced in a study of cytotoxic CD8 clonotypes in ibrutinib-treated CLL. The repertoire was sequenced with immunoSEQ multiplex PCR; TCRdb's copy has only in-frame clones and lacks some. This sample has 130,000 or so clones, with approximately 77% found just once. Sequencing used PBMCs, obtained after 12 months of ibrutinib treatment. The receptors here all came from a human donor with chronic lymphocytic leukemia.

This clone showed up just once. The gene calls are TRBV19 and TRBJ1-5, with 11 positions matching TRBD1. Trimming at V came to 5 bases and at J to 1 base, leaving 10 bases not matched to a gene. The CDR3 runs to 18 residues. Germline lookup yields CDR1 LNHDA and CDR2 SQIVND (reference sequence). The CDR3 bases are TGTGCCAGTAGTTCCGGGACAGGGGGACCTTTCAGCAATCAGCCCCAGCATTTT. Its protein is CASSSGTGGPFSNQPQHF. Drawing the rest from reference TRBV19 and TRBJ1-5, the complete variable domain is DGGITQSPKYLFRKEGQNVTLSCEQNLNHDAMYWYRQDPGQGLRLIYYSQIVNDFQKGDIAEGYSVSREKKESFPLTVTSAQKNPTAFYLCASSSGTGGPFSNQPQHFGDGTRLSIL.

This chain links TRBV14 with TRBJ2-3, with D perhaps matching TRBD1 (6 bases). The CDR3 loop spans 16 amino acids. The germline gives CDR1 SGHDN, CDR2 FVKESK. V was cut by 1 base and J by 2 bases, with 13 bases left in between. DNA for the CDR3: TGTGCCAGCAGCCAAGCCATCAGGGGTTCCACAGATACGCAGTATTTT. Translating it yields CASSQAIRGSTDTQYF.

This clone was detected once. The chain is built from TRBV28 and TRBJ1-4; no clear D. CDR1 is MDHEN and CDR2 is SYDVKM in the germline V gene. CDR3 length: 12 residues. Deletions cut 4 bases from V and 8 bases from J, with 8 bases between. CDR3 in amino acids: CASSSSVEKLFF. The CDR3 nucleotides read TGTGCCAGCAGTTCCAGTGTCGAAAAACTGTTTTTT.

This chain uses TRBV12-5 with TRBJ1-2, with D possibly matching TRBD1 (5 bases). Germline CDR1 reads LGHNT; CDR2 reads FRNRAP. The germline V and J ends were trimmed by 0 bases and 0 bases, with 14 bases remaining between them. This CDR3 is 17 amino acids long. The CDR3 DNA is TGTGCTAGTGGTTTGGTATTTGGCAGGGACGCTAACTATGGCTACACCTTC. Translation: CASGLVFGRDANYGYTF.

The chain uses TRBV6-6 and TRBJ1-6; 8 bases fit TRBD1. Germline assignment: CDR1 MNHNY and CDR2 SVGAGI (reference sequence). V lost 2 bases and J lost 7; bases outside the gene matches: 4. The CDR3 sequence is 15 residues long. The CDR3 is CASSYLTGGNSPLHF. In nucleotides, the CDR3 is TGTGCCAGCAGTTACCTAACAGGGGGGAATTCACCCCTCCACTTT.

V and J are TRBV27 and TRBJ1-2; unclear D gene. V dropped 5 bases and J dropped 4 bases, with 17 bases sitting between them. Per germline, CDR1 MNHEY and CDR2 SMNVEV (reference sequence). The CDR3 sequence is 15 residues long. The CDR3 sequence: CASSLRDSGIYGYTF. In DNA form, the CDR3 reads TGTGCCAGCAGTCTCCGGGATAGTGGAATCTATGGCTACACCTTC.

The CDR3 spells CASSPERIGYTF. DNA for the CDR3: TGTGCCAGCAGCCCCGAACGGATTGGCTACACCTTC. V is TRBV5-8 and J is TRBJ1-2; D is unclear. Per the germline V gene, CDR1 is SGHTS and CDR2 is YDEGEE. Trimming pared 4 bases from V and 7 bases from J, leaving 11 bases between. There are 12 residues in the CDR3.

The chain recombines TRBV6-5 with TRBJ2-7; D is undetermined. The CDR3 is 11 amino acids. Germline CDR1 is MNHEY and CDR2 is SVGAGI. The ends were cut back, 6 bases at V and 7 bases at J, with 10 bases in the middle. Here the CDR3 reads CASRKSGEQYF. The DNA for the CDR3 is TGTGCCAGCAGAAAAAGTGGGGAGCAGTACTTC.

This clone was seen just once. J is TRBJ2-1 and V is TRBV9; 12 nucleotides match TRBD1. The trim removed 1 base at V and 4 bases at J, leaving 3 bases unmatched. Germline CDR1 is SGDLS and CDR2 is YYNGEE. The CDR3 spans 16 residues. DNA for the CDR3: TGTGCCAGCAGCGTAAGGGGACAGGGGGCTTACAATGAGCAGTTCTTC. This gives the protein CASSVRGQGAYNEQFF.

This clone was detected once. V usage is TRBV9 and J usage is TRBJ2-7; 7 nucleotides align to TRBD1. CDR3 length: 15 amino acids. J lost 4 bases, V lost 4 bases, and 11 bases had no gene match. Germline loops: CDR1 SGDLS, CDR2 YYNGEE. CDR3 DNA sequence: TGTGCCAGCAGCCCACAACCGGGACAGAGATACGAGCAGTACTTC. Its protein is CASSPQPGQRYEQYF.

The V gene is TRBV7-3, the J gene TRBJ2-2; D unclear. This CDR3 contains 13 residues. From germline, CDR1 is SGHTA and CDR2 FQGTGA. V gave up 2 bases and J gave up 6 bases, with 7 bases separating them. CDR3 protein: CASSLGPAGELFF. The CDR3 region has the DNA TGTGCCAGCAGCTTAGGCCCGGCCGGGGAGCTGTTTTTT.

The chain uses TRBV5-1 and TRBJ2-1; D call uncertain. The V and J ends lost 0 bases and 7 bases respectively, with 5 bases between them. This CDR3 region has 12 residues. Germline V lookup: CDR1 SGHRS, CDR2 YFSETQ. The CDR3 bases are TGCGCCAGCAGCTTGGAAATGAATGAGCAGTTCTTC. This gives the protein CASSLEMNEQFF.

This chain joins TRBV19 and TRBJ2-3; 11 bases align to TRBD2. This CDR3 has 15 residues. CDR1 is LNHDA and CDR2 is SQIVND in the germline V gene (reference sequence). V lost 5 bases, J lost 6 bases, and 7 bases stayed unmatched. CDR3 amino acids: CASSPVAGGRDTQYF. CDR3 in DNA: TGTGCCAGTAGTCCGGTAGCGGGGGGGAGGGATACGCAGTATTTT.

This clone was seen repeatedly, ten times or more. V and J are TRBV7-2 and TRBJ1-3; possibly TRBD1 for D (6 bases). Germline V gene data show CDR1 as SGHTA and CDR2 as FQGNSA. The V and J ends lost 5 bases and 0 bases respectively, with 17 bases between them. The CDR3 runs to 17 residues. The CDR3 region has the DNA TGTGCCAGCAGCATAAGAGGGGGTCGGAGCTCTGGAAACACCATATATTTT. This encodes CASSIRGGRSSGNTIYF.

The V and J genes are TRBV6-6 and TRBJ1-1, with D possibly being TRBD1 (5 bases). CDR3 length: 12 amino acids. CDR1 and CDR2 from the germline V gene are MNHNY and SVGAGI (reference sequence). Trimming took off 3 bases at V and 7 bases at J, with 9 bases between the two ends. CDR3 nucleotides: TGTGCCAGCAGTTATCGGGGGGTTGAAGCTTTCTTT. This encodes CASSYRGVEAFF.

The chain links TRBV10-2 to TRBJ2-7; weak D call: TRBD1 (6 bases). Germline assignment: CDR1 WSHSY and CDR2 SAAADI. The germline V and J ends were trimmed by 0 bases and 10 bases, with 10 bases remaining between them. The CDR3 consists of 12 residues. The CDR3 coding sequence is TGCGCCAGCAGTGAGTCTACAGGGCCTCAGTACTTC. Its translation: CASSESTGPQYF.

The chain carries TRBV30 and TRBJ1-3; no clear D. Germline lookup yields CDR1 GTSNPN and CDR2 SVGIG (reference sequence). The CDR3 consists of 13 residues. The V end was cut by 5 bases, the J end by 0 bases, with 8 bases between. For the CDR3, the DNA is TGTGCCTGGGCCAGAAGCTCTGGAAACACCATATATTTT. Protein sequence: CAWARSSGNTIYF.